Below, 20 T cell receptor beta chains from the same sample are listed, as sequenced in a study of breast tumors, draining lymph nodes, adjacent tissues. Axillary draining lymph nodes of breast cancer patients supplied the node samples. TCRdb independently ran MiXCR on the multiplex PCR reads; one entry per CDR3 protein. Here the sample spans about 270,000 distinct CDR3 sequences, around 31% being singletons. The sequenced sample was axillary lymph node tissue. These receptors came from a female donor with breast cancer. Some clones in this sample may be carry-over from other donors' samples.

This clonotype was observed many times. This chain joins TRBV19 and TRBJ1-3, with TRBD1 matching over 10 bases. This CDR3 comprises 15 residues. CDR1 LNHDA and CDR2 SQIVND come from the germline V gene (reference sequence). V dropped 6 bases and J dropped 1; count of bases not matched to a gene: 3. This CDR3 reads CASRDRGNSGNTIYF. The CDR3 nucleotides read TGTGCCAGTAGGGACAGGGGGAATTCTGGAAACACCATATATTTT. The complete variable domain, with remaining parts taken from reference TRBV19 and TRBJ1-3, reads DGGITQSPKYLFRKEGQNVTLSCEQNLNHDAMYWYRQDPGQGLRLIYYSQIVNDFQKGDIAEGYSVSREKKESFPLTVTSAQKNPTAFYLCASRDRGNSGNTIYFGEGSWLTVV.

This clonotype was counted a few times. The V and J genes are TRBV28 and TRBJ1-2, with D tentatively TRBD1 (6 bases). The CDR3 contains 16 residues. Germline V gene sequence: CDR1 MDHEN, CDR2 SYDVKM. Trimming removed 1 base from V and 0 bases from J, with 12 bases in between. In DNA, the CDR3 is TGTGCCAGCAGTTTATTCACGGGGGCGGCTAACTATGGCTACACCTTC. It translates to CASSLFTGAANYGYTF.

This clonotype was counted at least ten times. The genes are TRBV7-2 and TRBJ2-5; D perhaps matches TRBD2 (6 bases). This CDR3 is built from 14 residues. Germline V gene sequence: CDR1 SGHTA, CDR2 FQGNSA. Trimming removed 7 bases at V and 2 bases at J, with 14 bases between. This chain's CDR3 is CASKGGRGQETQYF. CDR3 nucleotide sequence: TGTGCCAGCAAGGGAGGACGGGGACAAGAGACCCAGTACTTC.

The gene calls are TRBV30 and TRBJ2-1; 8 bases agree with TRBD2. CDR3 size: 13 residues. The V and J ends lost 5 bases and 6 bases, in that order; junction bases with no gene match: 6. Germline V gene data show CDR1 as GTSNPN and CDR2 as SVGIG (reference sequence). CDR3 in DNA: TGTGCCTGGGGGGGACTAGTGGCCAATGAGCAGTTCTTC. This translates into CAWGGLVANEQFF.

A note on this clonotype: The conserved phenylalanine or tryptophan is not found at the CDR3 terminus, so this likely reflects a read error. This chain links TRBV20-1 with TRBJ1-5, with D maybe TRBD1 (5 bases). Trimming took off 3 bases at V and 2 bases at J, with 11 bases between the two ends. Looked up from germline, CDR1 is DFQATT and CDR2 is SNEGSKA (reference sequence). CDR3 length: 14 residues. The chain's CDR3 is CSASDGRGNQPQHS. The CDR3 DNA is TGCAGTGCTAGCGATGGCAGGGGCAATCAGCCCCAGCATTCT.

The chain recombines TRBV6-5 with TRBJ1-2, with TRBD1 matching 8 bases. The CDR3 extends over 14 amino acids. Germline V gene lookup returns CDR1 MNHEY and CDR2 SVGAGI. Trimming cost V 6 bases and J 6 bases; bases outside gene matches: 9. CDR3 sequence (DNA): TGTGCCAGCAGACCCACGCTCAGGGGGCATGGCTACACCTTC. This sequence encodes CASRPTLRGHGYTF.

This clonotype has ten or more counts. The chain recombines TRBV24-1 with TRBJ1-2, with D maybe TRBD1 (6 bases). This CDR3 spans 17 amino acids. The germline V and J ends were trimmed by 1 base and 4 bases, with 18 bases remaining between them. The germline V gene has CDR1 KGHDR and CDR2 SFDVKD. The CDR3 coding sequence is TGTGCCACCAGTGATTTTGGGGGGGCAGTGCGCCTCTATGGCTACACCTTC. It is translated as CATSDFGGAVRLYGYTF.

Only a few counts were recorded for this clonotype. At one of its ends the junction is not consistent with the germline gene, which may arise from a read error. The CDR3: CASSLGRTVNTEAF. For the CDR3, the DNA is TGTGCCAGCAGTTTGGGCCGGACGGTGAACACTGAAGCTTTC. The V and J genes are TRBV12-3 or TRBV12-4 and TRBJ2-6; no clear D. The CDR3 sequence is 14 residues long.

The sample holds many counts of this clonotype. V gene TRBV19 combines with J gene TRBJ1-2; D call uncertain. V shed 5 bases and J shed 4 bases, with 14 bases lying between them. The length of the CDR3 is 14 residues. Per germline, CDR1 LNHDA and CDR2 SQIVND (reference sequence). CDR3 protein: CASSYGQFLYGYTF. CDR3 sequence (DNA): TGTGCCAGTAGTTATGGGCAGTTCCTCTATGGCTACACCTTC.

The gene calls are TRBV7-3 and TRBJ2-3, with TRBD2 matching 9 bases. Germline V gives CDR1 SGHTA, CDR2 FQGTGA. The CDR3 is made up of 16 amino acids. V trimming: 4 bases; J trimming: 2 bases; junction bases outside the gene matches: 7. For the CDR3, the DNA is TGTGCCAGCAGCTCAGTAGCGGGAGCTTCCACAGATACGCAGTATTTT. Protein: CASSSVAGASTDTQYF.

To note about this clonotype: The conserved closing phenylalanine or tryptophan is absent in this CDR3, likely reflecting a read error. The chain recombines TRBV19 with TRBJ2-3; no reliable D call. V was shortened by 7 bases and J by 0 bases, with 17 bases between the two germline ends. From germline, CDR1 is LNHDA and CDR2 SQIVND (reference sequence). There are 16 residues in the CDR3. CDR3: CASTLTASRSTDTQYS. CDR3 sequence (DNA): TGTGCCAGTACCCTAACCGCCAGCAGGAGCACAGATACGCAGTATTCT.

The V and J genes are TRBV6-1 and TRBJ2-3, with TRBD1 identical over 11 bases. The germline CDR1 and CDR2 sequences are MNHNS and SASEGT. V lost 7 bases and J lost 2; bases outside the gene matches: 11. The CDR3 runs 17 residues. CDR3 coding DNA: TGTGCCAGCAAGGGGACAGGGGGAATTTTTATCACAGATACGCAGTATTTT. Translated: CASKGTGGIFITDTQYF.

This clonotype was picked up many times. The rearrangement links TRBV20-1 to TRBJ1-5, with D perhaps TRBD1 (5 bases). The CDR3 loop spans 13 amino acids. The germline V and J ends were trimmed by 4 bases and 5 bases, with 12 bases remaining between them. CDR1 is DFQATT, CDR2 SNEGSKA, per germline (reference sequence). The CDR3 bases are TGCAGTGCTAAGCAGGGAGCAGATCAGCCCCAGCATTTT. It translates to CSAKQGADQPQHF.

About this clonotype itself: A much larger clone lies a single base off, so this may be a read error. The chain has TRBV13 and TRBJ2-7; the D is unclear. The CDR3 consists of 13 residues. Germline CDR1 reads PRHDT; CDR2 reads FYEKMQ (reference sequence). DNA for the CDR3: TGTGCCGGCAGCTTAAAGACGGAGTACGAGCAGTACTTC. It encodes CAGSLKTEYEQYF.

At least ten counts were recorded for this clonotype. The V call is TRBV25-1, the J call TRBJ2-1; tentatively, D is TRBD2 (6 bases). Per germline, CDR1 MGHDK and CDR2 SYGVNS. V was pared by 2 bases and J by 7 bases, with 15 bases between. CDR3 length equals 15 residues. This chain's CDR3 is CASSEEGLPGNEQFF. CDR3 nucleotide sequence: TGTGCCAGCAGTGAAGAGGGACTCCCAGGGAATGAGCAGTTCTTC. Variable domain in full (rest from reference TRBV25-1 and TRBJ2-1): EADIYQTPRYLVIGTGKKITLECSQTMGHDKMYWYQQDPGMELHLIHYSYGVNSTEKGDLSSESTVSRIRTEHFPLTLESARPSHTSQYLCASSEEGLPGNEQFFGPGTRLTVL.

The chain joins TRBV7-1 to TRBJ2-3; D is undetermined. Being an ORF, TRBV7-1 has a function that is uncertain. The CDR3 consists of 10 residues. Trimming took 8 bases from V and 6 from J, leaving 6 bases between them. DNA of the CDR3: TGTGCCAGCGTCCGTGATACGCAGTATTTT. It codes for CASVRDTQYF.

This clonotype came up many times. The chain employs TRBV15 and TRBJ1-2; TRBD1 matches 8 bases. CDR3 length: 16 amino acids. Germline V gene sequence: CDR1 LNHNV, CDR2 YYDKDF (reference sequence). Trimming at V came to 1 base and at J to 8 bases, leaving 12 bases not matched to a gene. For the CDR3, the DNA is TGTGCCACCAGCAGAGCCCCTGCCAGGGGGCGATGGGGCTACACCTTC. Amino acid sequence: CATSRAPARGRWGYTF.

This clonotype was recorded many times. J is TRBJ2-3 and V is TRBV20-1; TRBD2 aligns across 9 bases. The CDR3 is made up of 15 amino acids. Losses at the gene ends were 2 bases for V and 0 bases for J; bases not matched to a gene: 3. CDR1 and CDR2 (germline): DFQATT, SNEGSKA (reference sequence). The CDR3 coding sequence is TGCAGTGCTAGACTTACTAGCGGGAGCACAGATACGCAGTATTTT. Translated: CSARLTSGSTDTQYF.

This clonotype has ten or more counts. J is TRBJ1-2 and V is TRBV15; 12 nucleotides align to TRBD1. V gave up 2 bases and J gave up 5 bases; unmatched junction bases: 9. Germline V CDR1 and CDR2: LNHNV, YYDKDF (reference sequence). The CDR3 extends over 17 amino acids. In DNA form, the CDR3 reads TGTGCCACCAGCAGAACGGGACAGGGGGCGCGGGTGTATGGCTACACCTTC. Its protein product is CATSRTGQGARVYGYTF.

This clonotype was observed at least ten times. The chain recombines TRBV24-1 with TRBJ2-7; 7 nucleotides agree with TRBD2. J was trimmed by 7 bases and V by 12 bases; bases with no gene match: 14. Germline V gene lookup returns CDR1 KGHDR and CDR2 SFDVKD. The CDR3 has 13 residues. CDR3 bases: TGTGCCTGTAGCGGGCGCGTTCCTACGGAGCAGTACTTC. Translation: CACSGRVPTEQYF.